This TCR beta chain came from a study of T-cell reconstitution after alpha-beta-depleted transplantation in children listed by TCRdb under 2016. For the wider study: Using TCR repertoire profiling, the study followed T-cell immune reconstitution in a quantitative way in children after TCRalphabeta/CD19-depleted allogeneic hematopoietic cell transplantation.

Reading the germline V gene gives CDR1 SGHDN and CDR2 FVKESK. Deletion took 4 bases off V and 3 bases off J, with a span of 8 bases between the germline ends. The CDR3 has 13 amino acids, counting the end cysteine and phenylalanine. Only the CDR3 region is kept as DNA, spanning 39 bases read in frame from base 1. This clonotype came up a few times. This receptor's antigen is unknown. No much larger clonotype is one base removed from it; base qualities were not supplied. The method behind the library was PCR. TCRdb shows the sequencer as Illumina HiSeq 2500. Molecular barcoding was employed in the preparation of TCR libraries, with unique molecular identifiers being used to normalize TCRbeta repertoire quantification. TCRdb redid the processing of the public reads, applying fastp at Q25 and MiXCR, and retained in-frame beta chains. Merged by CDR3 protein, the rows form single entries marked with the most common genes and DNA. The sample table records about 270,000 distinct CDR3 sequences; roughly 9.5% of these occur just once. The ten most abundant clones make up over 9.5% of the sample.

The TCR sequence derives from a human donor who donated a stem cell graft to a child with SCID. The sequence is built from TRBV14 and TRBJ2-3, with no confidently assigned D gene. The source was PBMCs from the stem cell graft donor, collected from the stem cell graft. The CDR3 sequence is CASSPSLTDTQYF. The bases read TGTGCCAGCAGCCCCTCCCTTACAGATACGCAGTATTTT. The variable domain in full, with residues beyond the CDR3 obtained from the reference TRBV14 and TRBJ2-3 genes, is EAGVTQFPSHSVIEKGQTVTLRCDPISGHDNLYWYRRVMGKEIKFLLHFVKESKQDESGMPNNRFLAERTGGTYSTLKVQPAELEDSGVYFCASSPSLTDTQYFGPGTRLTVL.